This T cell receptor beta chain was sequenced for a study of Tregs in tolerant kidney transplant recipients. Study-level information: The nonmyeloablative bone marrow transplants came from related graft donors, with transient mixed chimerism. Study-wide points: For some patients, primers changed over time, blocking nucleotide-level comparison. Activated donor B cell expansion appeared to reveal the most relevant donor-specific TCRbeta repertoire.

Comments on this clone: Antigen specificity is unknown.

Measured with immunoSEQ multiplex PCR; TCRdb has only the in-frame clones, and not every one. This sample has about 73,000 clones, with less than 98% found just once. With V trimmed by 1 base and J by 7 bases, 8 bases remained unmatched. The CDR3 length is 15 residues. CDR1 and CDR2 (germline): SGHDT, YYEEEE. The chain couples TRBV5-6 to TRBJ2-3, with 8 bases lining up with TRBD2. The sequence was collected from a human donor who received a combined kidney and bone marrow transplant. The sample was CD4+ T cells from blood, taken before the transplant. CDR3 bases: TGTGCCAGCAGCTTGCGGGGGGGGGCCTTAAATACGCAGTATTTT. Its protein product is CASSLRGGALNTQYF.